This TCR beta chain was observed in a study of blood T cell repertoires in COVID-19. The wider study: Sites across the United States, Italy and Spain contributed samples from acute and convalescent COVID-19.

V was pared by 5 bases and J by 5 bases, with 14 bases of the junction left unmatched. This CDR3 contains 17 residues. Germline-derived CDR1 and CDR2 are SGHRS and YFSETQ. In Cohort 3, a recovered donor had either two negative PCRs, clearance, or symptom resolution. Method: immunoSEQ multiplex PCR; TCRdb's copy keeps in-frame clones and lacks some. The sample includes approximately 390,000 clones, around nine tenths of them seen just once. The source of this sequence is a woman in her forties or fifties who had recovered from COVID-19. Sequenced sample: PBMCs or T cells enriched from blood (not recorded which). The chain recombines TRBV5-1 with TRBJ2-3; 10 positions match TRBD2. CDR3 sequence: CASRGVLAGGGGDTQYF. As DNA, the CDR3 is TGCGCCAGCAGGGGAGTTTTAGCGGGGGGCGGTGGAGATACGCAGTATTTT.